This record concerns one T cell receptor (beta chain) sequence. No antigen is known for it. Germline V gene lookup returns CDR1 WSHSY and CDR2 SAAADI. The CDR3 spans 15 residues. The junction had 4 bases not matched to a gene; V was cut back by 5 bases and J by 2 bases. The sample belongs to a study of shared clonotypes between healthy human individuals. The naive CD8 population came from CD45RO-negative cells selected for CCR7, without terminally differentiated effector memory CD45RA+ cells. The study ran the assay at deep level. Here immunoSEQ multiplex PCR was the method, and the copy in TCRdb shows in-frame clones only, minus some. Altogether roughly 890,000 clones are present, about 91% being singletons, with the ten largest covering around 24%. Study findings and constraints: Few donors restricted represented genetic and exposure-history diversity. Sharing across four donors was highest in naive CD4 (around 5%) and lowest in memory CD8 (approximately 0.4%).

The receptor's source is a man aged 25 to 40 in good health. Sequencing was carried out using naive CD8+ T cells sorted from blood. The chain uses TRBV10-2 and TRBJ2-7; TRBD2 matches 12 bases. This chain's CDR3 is CASSSGLAGPYEQYF. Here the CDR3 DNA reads TGCGCCAGCAGTAGTGGACTAGCGGGACCCTACGAGCAGTACTTC.